This entry describes one T cell receptor (beta chain). This sample stems from a study of blood T cell repertoires in COVID-19. Study-wide context: Acute and convalescent COVID-19 specimens originated in the United States, Italy and Spain. T cells, B-cell-depleted T cells, or PBMCs supplied cDNA or gDNA.

How the authors handled the data: Amplifying reference gene primers gave estimates of nucleated cell counts. Clones were sequenced by immunoSEQ multiplex PCR, and TCRdb holds only the in-frame ones, with some missing. The V and J calls and clone size come from that table; D and trimming were worked out from the DNA. This table holds almost 55,000 clones, more than 75% found once. V was pared by 4 bases and J by 4 bases, with 10 bases of the junction left unmatched. CDR3 length: 15 residues. Germline CDR1 is SEHNR and CDR2 is FQNEAQ (reference sequence). This sequence was found in a man over 45 with active COVID-19. The chain employs TRBV7-9 and TRBJ2-7; 7 bases map to TRBD2. Sample: peripheral blood. CDR3 sequence reads: CASSSREDLEYEQYF. For the CDR3, the DNA is TGTGCCAGCAGCTCCCGGGAGGACTTGGAGTACGAGCAGTACTTC.